The T cell receptor (beta chain) under discussion was sequenced for a study of T cells after yellow fever vaccination. General study findings and limits: Reappearance after the booster was seen for most primary-vaccination clones, at 95% to 96% CD4 and 80% to 90% CD8.

TCRdb passed the 5' RACE reads through MiXCR, listing each CDR3 protein once. The repertoire holds some 400,000 distinct CDR3 sequences, with more than 5.5% as singletons. This clonotype has just a few counts. Antigen specificity is unknown. Trimming removed 6 bases at V and 5 bases at J, with 12 bases between. Germline V gives CDR1 WNHNN, CDR2 SYGVQD (reference sequence). The CDR3 sequence is 13 residues long. The chain is built from TRBV10-1 and TRBJ2-3; D not certain. The material was PBMCs, obtained 5 days after the yellow fever booster vaccination. The TCR sequence derives from a man aged 25-45 years who received the YFV17D yellow fever vaccine. The DNA of the CDR3 is TGCGCCAGCAGGTCTGAGTATGGAGATACGCAGTATTTT. Translated, it gives CASRSEYGDTQYF.